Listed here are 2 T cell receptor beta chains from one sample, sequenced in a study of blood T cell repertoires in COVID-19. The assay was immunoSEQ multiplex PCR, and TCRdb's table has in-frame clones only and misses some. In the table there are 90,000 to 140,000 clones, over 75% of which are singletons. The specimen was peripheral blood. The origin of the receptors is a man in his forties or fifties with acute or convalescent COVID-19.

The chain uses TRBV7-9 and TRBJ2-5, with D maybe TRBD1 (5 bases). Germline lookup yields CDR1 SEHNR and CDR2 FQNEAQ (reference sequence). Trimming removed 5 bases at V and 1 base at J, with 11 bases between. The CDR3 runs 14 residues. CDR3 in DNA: TGTGCCAGCAGCACATCGACAGTCCAAGAGACCCAGTACTTC. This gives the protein CASSTSTVQETQYF.

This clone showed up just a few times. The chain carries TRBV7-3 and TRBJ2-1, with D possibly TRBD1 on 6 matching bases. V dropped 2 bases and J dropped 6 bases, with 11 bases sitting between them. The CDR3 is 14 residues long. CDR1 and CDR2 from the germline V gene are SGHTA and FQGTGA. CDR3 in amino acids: CASSLLAGVNEQFF. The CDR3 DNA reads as TGTGCCAGCAGCTTATTGGCAGGGGTCAATGAGCAGTTCTTC.